The 20 T cell receptor beta chains below come from one sample, sequenced in a study of T cell responses to AZD1222 COVID-19 vaccine. Assay: immunoSEQ multiplex PCR; the TCRdb copy retains only in-frame clones and omits some. The sample lists 150,000 or so clones, about 89% occurring once. The specimen comprised peripheral blood, sampled on day 0 of AZD1222 vaccination. These receptors came from an adult in good health.

The V call is TRBV10-1, the J call TRBJ2-5; D may be TRBD2 (6 bases). From germline, CDR1 is WNHNN and CDR2 SYGVQD (reference sequence). The CDR3 contains 13 residues. The ends were cut back, 10 bases at V and 4 bases at J, with 16 bases in the middle. The CDR3 sequence: CATSSGSSETQYF. The CDR3 nucleotides read TGCGCCACCTCATCCGGGAGTTCAGAGACCCAGTACTTC.

The gene calls are TRBV7-9 and TRBJ1-5, with unresolved D. Trimming left V 5 bases short and J 4 bases short, with 18 bases between. Germline V gene data show CDR1 as SEHNR and CDR2 as FQNEAQ (reference sequence). This CDR3 has 16 amino acids. The CDR3: CASSPDSQPGNQPQHF. The CDR3 DNA is TGTGCCAGCAGCCCAGATTCCCAGCCCGGGAATCAGCCCCAGCATTTT. The variable domain in full, completed from reference TRBV7-9 and TRBJ1-5, reads DTGVSQNPRHKITKRGQNVTFRCDPISEHNRLYWYRQTLGQGPEFLTYFQNEAQLEKSRLLSDRFSAERPKGSFSTLEIQRTEQGDSAMYLCASSPDSQPGNQPQHFGDGTRLSIL.

The CDR3 DNA follows: TGTGCCTGGAGTTCTCCGACAGGGCCTAACTATGGCTACACCTTC. This gives the protein CAWSSPTGPNYGYTF. The gene calls are TRBV30 and TRBJ1-2; 7 nucleotides align to TRBD1. The CDR3 runs to 15 residues. The J segment lost 0 bases and the V segment lost 2 bases, leaving 6 bases of the junction unmatched. CDR1 GTSNPN and CDR2 SVGIG come from the germline V gene (reference sequence).

This chain links TRBV5-1 with TRBJ1-5; 10 bases are a match to TRBD1. This CDR3 is built from 15 residues. CDR1 SGHRS and CDR2 YFSETQ come from the germline V gene. V lost 4 bases and J lost 5; bases outside the gene matches: 6. The CDR3 here is CASSLGGQGDQPQHF. For the CDR3, the DNA is TGCGCCAGCAGCCTGGGCGGACAGGGGGATCAGCCCCAGCATTTT.

The V gene is TRBV30, the J gene TRBJ1-6; 7 nucleotides match TRBD1. Trimming at V came to 0 bases and at J to 7 bases, leaving 3 bases not matched to a gene. The CDR3 is 14 amino acids. Germline V gene sequence: CDR1 GTSNPN, CDR2 SVGIG (reference sequence). For the CDR3, the DNA is TGTGCCTGGAGTGTACAGGGGTTCAATTCACCCCTCCACTTT. The encoded protein is CAWSVQGFNSPLHF.

V is TRBV7-6 and J is TRBJ2-2, with D possibly being TRBD2 (5 bases). This CDR3 is built from 18 residues. Germline V gene lookup returns CDR1 SGHVS and CDR2 FNYEAQ. Trimming removed 2 bases from V and 0 bases from J, with 16 bases in between. CDR3 residues: CASSLIGKRYANTGELFF. The CDR3, as DNA: TGTGCCAGCAGCTTAATTGGCAAGCGGTATGCGAACACCGGGGAGCTGTTTTTT.

The chain combines TRBV5-1 with TRBJ1-3; 7 nucleotides agree with TRBD1. CDR1 SGHRS and CDR2 YFSETQ come from the germline V gene. This CDR3 contains 14 residues. V trimming: 5 bases; J trimming: 4 bases; junction bases outside the gene matches: 6. The CDR3 bases are TGCGCCAGCAGGCAGGGGACAGCCGGAAACACCATATATTTT. It yields the protein CASRQGTAGNTIYF.

In its sample, this clone was seen once. The CDR3 DNA sequence: TGTGCCAGCTCAACTACCGGGACAGTGAGAAACACCATATATTTT. Its translation is CASSTTGTVRNTIYF. This chain links TRBV18 with TRBJ1-3; 7 bases agree with TRBD1. V lost 5 bases, J lost 5 bases, and 9 bases stayed unmatched. The CDR3 has 15 amino acids. The germline CDR1 and CDR2 sequences are KGHSH and LQKENI. Drawing the rest from reference TRBV18 and TRBJ1-3, the complete variable domain is NAGVMQNPRHLVRRRGQEARLRCSPMKGHSHVYWYRQLPEEGLKFMVYLQKENIIDESGMPKERFSAEFPKEGPSILRIQQVVRGDSAAYFCASSTTGTVRNTIYFGEGSWLTVV.

This rearrangement joins TRBV28 to TRBJ1-2; possibly TRBD1 for D (5 bases). The CDR3 runs 13 residues. Germline values: CDR1 MDHEN, CDR2 SYDVKM. Trimming stripped 7 bases from V and 2 bases from J, with 11 bases between. The CDR3 reads CASTREGNYGYTF. DNA of the CDR3: TGTGCCAGCACCCGGGAGGGGAACTATGGCTACACCTTC.

J is TRBJ2-2 and V is TRBV5-1; D unresolved. Trimming left V 1 base short and J 0 bases short, with 10 bases between. Germline lookup yields CDR1 SGHRS and CDR2 YFSETQ. CDR3 length: 16 residues. The CDR3 here is CASSLRGIANTGELFF. Here the CDR3 DNA reads TGCGCCAGCAGCTTGCGAGGCATAGCGAACACCGGGGAGCTGTTTTTT.

The V gene is TRBV10-3, the J gene TRBJ1-5; D ambiguous. Looked up from germline, CDR1 is ENHRY and CDR2 is SYGVKD. Trimming cost V 8 bases and J 5 bases, with 10 bases left between them. The CDR3 has 12 residues. CDR3 DNA: TGTGCCATCTCCTCCCCCGATCAGCCCCAGCATTTT. Amino acid sequence: CAISSPDQPQHF.

V and J are TRBV10-3 and TRBJ1-2; D is ambiguous. Germline V gene sequence: CDR1 ENHRY, CDR2 SYGVKD. Trimming pared 3 bases from V and 1 base from J, leaving 6 bases between. The CDR3 has 13 amino acids. CDR3 sequence (DNA): TGTGCCATCAGTGAACAAGTTAACTATGGCTACACCTTC. This translates into CAISEQVNYGYTF.

The chain couples TRBV7-9 to TRBJ2-3; 8 nucleotides match TRBD2. V lost 6 bases to trimming and J lost 1 base; unmatched junction nucleotides: 6. The CDR3 extends over 15 amino acids. Germline V gene sequence: CDR1 SEHNR, CDR2 FQNEAQ (reference sequence). CDR3 sequence: CASRLGGGGTDTQYF. In nucleotides, the CDR3 is TGTGCCAGCAGGCTCGGGGGGGGAGGCACAGATACGCAGTATTTT.

The chain couples TRBV29-1 to TRBJ2-1; D may be TRBD1 (6 bases). V lost 3 bases to trimming and J lost 2 bases, with 11 bases between them. The CDR3 length is 14 residues. Germline CDR1 reads SQVTM; CDR2 reads ANQGSEA. The CDR3, as DNA: TGCAGCGTTGATAAACAGGGAACCTACAATGAGCAGTTCTTC. The encoded protein is CSVDKQGTYNEQFF.

The chain carries TRBV6-2 or TRBV6-3 and TRBJ1-5, with D possibly being TRBD1 (5 bases). The V end was cut by 5 bases, the J end by 0 bases, with 14 bases between. Germline CDR1 and CDR2: MNHEY and SVGEGT. The length of the CDR3 is 16 residues. The CDR3 reads CASSLTRGISNQPQHF. The CDR3 bases are TGTGCCAGCAGTCTTACCCGGGGGATTAGCAATCAGCCCCAGCATTTT.

Here the CDR3 reads CASTPRTGGSGNTIYF. As DNA, the CDR3 is TGTGCCAGCACCCCCCGGACCGGGGGTTCTGGAAACACCATATATTTT. The chain carries TRBV7-6 and TRBJ1-3, with D perhaps matching TRBD1 (5 bases). From germline, CDR1 is SGHVS and CDR2 FNYEAQ. The CDR3 has 16 amino acids. V lost 7 bases and J lost 1, with 17 bases in between.

This sequence joins TRBV11-1 and TRBJ1-1; 7 positions match TRBD1. This CDR3 region has 14 residues. J was trimmed by 4 bases and V by 5 bases; bases with no gene match: 7. CDR1 and CDR2 (germline): SGHAT, FQDESV (reference sequence). In DNA form, the CDR3 reads TGTGCCAGCAGCCCAACCACAGGGGTCACTGAAGCTTTCTTT. This sequence encodes CASSPTTGVTEAFF.

The V and J genes are TRBV9 and TRBJ2-1, with D perhaps TRBD2 (6 bases). Deletions cut 3 bases from V and 3 bases from J, with 10 bases between. CDR1 and CDR2 (germline): SGDLS, YYNGEE. The CDR3 length is 14 residues. Written as DNA, the CDR3 is TGTGCCAGCAGCGGCCAGGGACTCTACAATGAGCAGTTCTTC. Translated: CASSGQGLYNEQFF.

The chain employs TRBV5-6 and TRBJ2-2, with D tentatively TRBD2 (5 bases). The length of the CDR3 is 16 residues. The germline V and J ends were trimmed by 1 base and 5 bases, with 15 bases remaining between them. Per the germline V gene, CDR1 is SGHDT and CDR2 is YYEEEE. The CDR3 DNA follows: TGTGCCAGCAGCTTGATCGGAAAGCGGCGTACCGGGGAGCTGTTTTTT. Amino acids: CASSLIGKRRTGELFF.

In this sample, this clone turned up a few times. This chain joins TRBV6-2 or TRBV6-3 and TRBJ1-2; 7 bases line up with TRBD1. Per the germline V gene, CDR1 is MNHEY and CDR2 is SVGEGT. Losses at the gene ends were 2 bases for V and 5 bases for J; bases not matched to a gene: 5. The CDR3 totals 14 residues. The CDR3 DNA is TGTGCCAGCAGTTACGGGGACAGTCCTTATGGCTACACCTTC. It translates to CASSYGDSPYGYTF.